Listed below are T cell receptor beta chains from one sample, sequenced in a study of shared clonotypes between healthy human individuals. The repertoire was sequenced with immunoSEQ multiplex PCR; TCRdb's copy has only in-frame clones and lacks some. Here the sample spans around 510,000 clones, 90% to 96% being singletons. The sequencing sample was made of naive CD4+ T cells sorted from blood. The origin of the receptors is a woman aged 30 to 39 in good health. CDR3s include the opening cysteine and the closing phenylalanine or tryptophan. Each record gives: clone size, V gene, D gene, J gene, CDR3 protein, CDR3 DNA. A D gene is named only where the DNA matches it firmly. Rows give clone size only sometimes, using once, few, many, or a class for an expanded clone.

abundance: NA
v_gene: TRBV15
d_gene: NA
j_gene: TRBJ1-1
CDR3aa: CATSRDLNTEAFF
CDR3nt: TGTGCCACCAGCAGAGATCTGAACACTGAAGCTTTCTTT

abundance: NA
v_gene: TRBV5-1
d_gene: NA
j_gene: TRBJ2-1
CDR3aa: CASSLDLGIHNEQFF
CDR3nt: TGCGCCAGCAGCTTGGATCTGGGAATCCACAATGAGCAGTTCTTC

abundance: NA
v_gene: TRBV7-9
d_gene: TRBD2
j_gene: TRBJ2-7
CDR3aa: CASSSPEREGQYEQYF
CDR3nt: TGTGCCAGCAGCTCCCCGGAGCGGGAGGGCCAATACGAGCAGTACTTC

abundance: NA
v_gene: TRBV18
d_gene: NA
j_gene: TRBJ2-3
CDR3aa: CASSPPSGSTDTQYF
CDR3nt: TGTGCCAGCTCACCACCCAGCGGGAGCACAGATACGCAGTATTTT

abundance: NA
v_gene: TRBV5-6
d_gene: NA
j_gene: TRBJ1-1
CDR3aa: CASSQLRTVEDTEAFF
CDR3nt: TGTGCCAGCAGCCAGCTACGGACAGTGGAGGACACTGAAGCTTTCTTT

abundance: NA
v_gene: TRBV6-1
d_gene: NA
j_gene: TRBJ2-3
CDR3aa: CATTLTGGTDTQYF
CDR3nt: TGTGCCACCACCCTAACGGGTGGCACAGATACGCAGTATTTT

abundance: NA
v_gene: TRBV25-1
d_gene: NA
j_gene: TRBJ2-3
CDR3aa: CASSEYLASTSTDTQYF
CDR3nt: TGTGCCAGCAGTGAATACCTAGCGTCGACTAGCACAGATACGCAGTATTTT

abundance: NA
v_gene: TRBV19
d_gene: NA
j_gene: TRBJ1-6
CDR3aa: CASSIQPSNSPLHF
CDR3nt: TGTGCCAGTAGTATCCAGCCATCGAATTCACCCCTCCACTTT

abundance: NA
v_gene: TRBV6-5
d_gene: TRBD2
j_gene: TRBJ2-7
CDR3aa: CASSRTSGTYEQYF
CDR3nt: TGTGCCAGCAGCAGGACTAGCGGGACCTACGAGCAGTACTTC

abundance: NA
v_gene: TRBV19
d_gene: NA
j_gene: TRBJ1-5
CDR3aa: CASSIGGTIYQPQHF
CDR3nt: TGTGCCAGTAGTATAGGGGGGACTATATATCAGCCCCAGCATTTT

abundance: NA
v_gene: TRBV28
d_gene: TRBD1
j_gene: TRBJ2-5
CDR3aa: CASQTGQETQYF
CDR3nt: TGTGCCAGCCAGACAGGGCAAGAGACCCAGTACTTC

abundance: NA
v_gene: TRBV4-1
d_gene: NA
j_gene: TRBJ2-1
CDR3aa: CASSRLATSGAENNEQFF
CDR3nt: TGCGCCAGCAGCCGCCTCGCGACCTCAGGGGCAGAGAACAATGAGCAGTTCTTC

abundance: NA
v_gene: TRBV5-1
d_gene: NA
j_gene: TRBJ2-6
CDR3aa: CASSLPGRASGANVLTF
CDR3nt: TGCGCCAGCAGCTTGCCGGGAAGGGCCTCTGGGGCCAACGTCCTGACTTTC

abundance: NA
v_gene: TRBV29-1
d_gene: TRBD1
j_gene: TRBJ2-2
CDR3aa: CSAGGGQGRTGELFF
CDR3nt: TGCAGCGCTGGCGGTGGACAGGGGCGAACCGGGGAGCTGTTTTTT

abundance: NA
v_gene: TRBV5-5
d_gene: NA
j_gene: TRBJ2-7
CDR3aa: CASSPAGLESFEQYF
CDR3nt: TGTGCCAGCAGCCCGGCGGGGCTAGAATCGTTTGAGCAGTACTTC

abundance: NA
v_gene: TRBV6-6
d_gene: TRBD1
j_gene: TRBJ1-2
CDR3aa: CASSYGTDNYGYTF
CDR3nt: TGTGCCAGCAGTTACGGGACAGACAACTATGGCTACACCTTC

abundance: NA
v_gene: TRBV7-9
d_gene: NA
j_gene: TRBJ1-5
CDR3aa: CASGTGGYNQPQHF
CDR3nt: TGTGCCAGCGGGACCGGGGGGTACAATCAGCCCCAGCATTTT

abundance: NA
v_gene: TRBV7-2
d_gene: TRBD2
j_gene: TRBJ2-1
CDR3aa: CASSLRLAGERNEQFF
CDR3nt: TGTGCCAGCAGCTTAAGACTAGCGGGAGAGAGGAATGAGCAGTTCTTC

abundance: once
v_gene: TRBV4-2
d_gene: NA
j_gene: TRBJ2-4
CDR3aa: CASSQDGIAEAKNIQYF
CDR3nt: TGTGCCAGCAGCCAAGATGGTATAGCGGAAGCCAAAAACATTCAGTACTTC

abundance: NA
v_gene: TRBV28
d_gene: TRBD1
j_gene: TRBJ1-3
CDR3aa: CASSLTGVGNTIYF
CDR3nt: TGTGCCAGCAGCCTGACAGGGGTTGGAAACACCATATATTTT

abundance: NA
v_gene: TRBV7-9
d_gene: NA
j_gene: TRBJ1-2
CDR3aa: CASSLAKGGENGYTF
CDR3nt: TGTGCCAGCAGCTTAGCTAAGGGCGGTGAAAATGGCTACACCTTC

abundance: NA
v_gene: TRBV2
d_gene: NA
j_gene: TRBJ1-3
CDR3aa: CASRGLTGNTIYF
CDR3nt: TGTGCCAGCAGAGGCTTAACTGGAAACACCATATATTTT

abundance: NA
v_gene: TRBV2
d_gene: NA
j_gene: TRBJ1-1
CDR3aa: CASSAQMNTEAFF
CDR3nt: TGTGCCAGCAGTGCCCAAATGAACACTGAAGCTTTCTTT

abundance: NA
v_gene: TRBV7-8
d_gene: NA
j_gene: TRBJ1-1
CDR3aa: CASSEGPGRNTEAFF
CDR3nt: TGTGCCAGCAGCGAGGGACCGGGCCGGAACACTGAAGCTTTCTTT

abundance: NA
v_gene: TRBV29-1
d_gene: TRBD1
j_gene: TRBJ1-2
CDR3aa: CSAGQGAGYGYTF
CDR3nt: TGCAGCGCTGGACAGGGGGCTGGCTATGGCTACACCTTC

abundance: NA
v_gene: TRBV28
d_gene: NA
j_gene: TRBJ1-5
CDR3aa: CASSPAWNQPQHF
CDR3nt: TGTGCCAGCAGTCCCGCCTGGAATCAGCCCCAGCATTTT

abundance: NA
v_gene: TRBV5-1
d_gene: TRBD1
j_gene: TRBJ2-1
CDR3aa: CASSLAAGTDYNEQFF
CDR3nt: TGCGCCAGCAGCTTGGCGGCCGGGACAGACTACAATGAGCAGTTCTTC

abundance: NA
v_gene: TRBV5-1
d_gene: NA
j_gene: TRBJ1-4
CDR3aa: CASSPRTDNEKLFF
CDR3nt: TGCGCCAGCAGCCCGCGGACTGATAATGAAAAACTGTTTTTT

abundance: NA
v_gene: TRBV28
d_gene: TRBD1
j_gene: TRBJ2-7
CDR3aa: CASRAGTGTPYEQYF
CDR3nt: TGTGCCAGCAGAGCCGGGACAGGGACTCCCTACGAGCAGTACTTC

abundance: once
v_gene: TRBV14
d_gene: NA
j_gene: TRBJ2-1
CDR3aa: CASSQGRYGSSYNEQFF
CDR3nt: TGTGCCAGCAGCCAAGGGCGGTACGGGAGCTCCTACAATGAGCAGTTCTTC

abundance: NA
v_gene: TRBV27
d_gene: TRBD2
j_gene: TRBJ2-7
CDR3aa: CASSSDPRTSGLSYEQYF
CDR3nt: TGTGCCAGCAGTTCCGATCCCAGGACTAGCGGGTTATCCTACGAGCAGTACTTC

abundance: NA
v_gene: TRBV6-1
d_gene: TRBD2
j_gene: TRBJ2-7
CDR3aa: CASSGATGTSGSHPYEQYF
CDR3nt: TGTGCCAGCAGTGGTGCGACGGGGACTAGCGGGAGTCATCCCTACGAGCAGTACTTC

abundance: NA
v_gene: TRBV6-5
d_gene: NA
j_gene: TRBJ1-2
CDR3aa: CASSLRQGSGYTF
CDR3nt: TGTGCCAGCAGCCTTCGTCAGGGATCTGGCTACACCTTC

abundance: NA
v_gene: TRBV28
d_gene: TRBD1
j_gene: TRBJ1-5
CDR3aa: CASIPDRGYGNQPQHF
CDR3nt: TGTGCCAGCATCCCGGACAGGGGATACGGCAATCAGCCCCAGCATTTT

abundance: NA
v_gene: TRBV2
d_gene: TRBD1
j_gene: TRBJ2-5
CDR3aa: CASSVTGSQETQYF
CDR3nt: TGTGCCAGCAGTGTGACAGGGTCCCAAGAGACCCAGTACTTC

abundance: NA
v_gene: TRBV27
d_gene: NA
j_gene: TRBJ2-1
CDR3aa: CASRDSDGMGNEQFF
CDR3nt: TGTGCCAGCAGAGATTCGGACGGGATGGGCAATGAGCAGTTCTTC

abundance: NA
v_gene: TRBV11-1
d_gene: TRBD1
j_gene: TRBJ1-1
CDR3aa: CASSLDRRRGRNTEAFF
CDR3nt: TGTGCCAGCAGCTTGGATCGGCGCAGGGGGCGGAACACTGAAGCTTTCTTT

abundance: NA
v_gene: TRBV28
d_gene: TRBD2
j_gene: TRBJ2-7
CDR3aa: CASNIAGKSYEQYF
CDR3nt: TGTGCCAGCAACATAGCGGGAAAATCCTACGAGCAGTACTTC

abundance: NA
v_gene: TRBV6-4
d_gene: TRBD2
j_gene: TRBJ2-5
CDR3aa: CASSAGLAGVETQYF
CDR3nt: TGTGCCAGCAGTGCTGGACTAGCGGGAGTGGAGACCCAGTACTTC

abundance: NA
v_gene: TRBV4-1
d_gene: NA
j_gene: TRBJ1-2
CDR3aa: CASSQDPDRIYGYTF
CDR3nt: TGCGCCAGCAGCCAAGACCCTGACAGGATCTATGGCTACACCTTC

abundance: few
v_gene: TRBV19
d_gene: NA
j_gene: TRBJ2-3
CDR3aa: CASSISDTQYF
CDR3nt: TGTGCCAGTAGTATCTCAGATACGCAGTATTTT

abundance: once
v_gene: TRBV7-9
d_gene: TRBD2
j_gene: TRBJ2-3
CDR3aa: CASSSLAVTDTQYF
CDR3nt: TGTGCCAGCAGCTCGCTAGCGGTCACAGATACGCAGTATTTT

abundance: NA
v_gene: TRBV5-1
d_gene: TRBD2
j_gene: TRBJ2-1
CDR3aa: CASSPMGLADNEQFF
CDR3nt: TGCGCCAGCAGCCCCATGGGGCTAGCGGACAATGAGCAGTTCTTC